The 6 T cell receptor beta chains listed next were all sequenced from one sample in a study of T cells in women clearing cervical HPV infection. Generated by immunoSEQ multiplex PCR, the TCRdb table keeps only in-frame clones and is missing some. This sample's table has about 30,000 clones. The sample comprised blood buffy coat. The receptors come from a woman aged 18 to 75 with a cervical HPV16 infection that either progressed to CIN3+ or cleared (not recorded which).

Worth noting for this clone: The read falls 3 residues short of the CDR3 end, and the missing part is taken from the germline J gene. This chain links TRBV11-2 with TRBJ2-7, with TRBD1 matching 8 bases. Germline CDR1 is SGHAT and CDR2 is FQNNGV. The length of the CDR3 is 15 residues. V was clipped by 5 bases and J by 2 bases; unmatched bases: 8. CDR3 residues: CASSPSRDRTYEQYF. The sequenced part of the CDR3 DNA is TGTGCCAGCAGCCCATCCCGGGACAGGACCTACGAG.

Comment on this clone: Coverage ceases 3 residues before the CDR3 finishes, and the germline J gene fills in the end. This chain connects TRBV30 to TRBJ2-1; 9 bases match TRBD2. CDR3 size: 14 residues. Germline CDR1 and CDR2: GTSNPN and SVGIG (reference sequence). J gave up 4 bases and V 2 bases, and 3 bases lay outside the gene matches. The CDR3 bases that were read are TGTGCCTGGAGTAGTGGACTAGCGTACAATGAG. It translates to CAWSSGLAYNE. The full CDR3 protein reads CAWSSGLAYNEQFF.

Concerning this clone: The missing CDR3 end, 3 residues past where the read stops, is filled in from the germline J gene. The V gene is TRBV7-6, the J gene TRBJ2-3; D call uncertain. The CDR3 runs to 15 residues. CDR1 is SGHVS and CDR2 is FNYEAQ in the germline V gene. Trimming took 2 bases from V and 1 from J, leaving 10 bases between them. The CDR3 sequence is CASSLTGLGTDTQYF. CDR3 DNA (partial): TGTGCCAGCAGCTTAACTGGCCTAGGCACAGATACG.

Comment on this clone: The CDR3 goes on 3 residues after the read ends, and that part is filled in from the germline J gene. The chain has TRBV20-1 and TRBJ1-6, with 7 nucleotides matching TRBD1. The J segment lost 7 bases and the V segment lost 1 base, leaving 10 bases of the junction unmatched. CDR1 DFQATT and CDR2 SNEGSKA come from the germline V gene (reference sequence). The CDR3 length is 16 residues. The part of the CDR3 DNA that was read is TGCAGTGCTAGAGCTCCTCCCGGGACAGCCAATTCACCC. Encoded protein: CSARAPPGTANSP. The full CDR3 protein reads CSARAPPGTANSPLHF.

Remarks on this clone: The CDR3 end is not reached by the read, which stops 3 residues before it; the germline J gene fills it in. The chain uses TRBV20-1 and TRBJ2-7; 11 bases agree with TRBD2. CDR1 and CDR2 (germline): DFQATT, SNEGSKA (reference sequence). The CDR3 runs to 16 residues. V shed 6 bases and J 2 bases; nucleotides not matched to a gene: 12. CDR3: CSATGLAGRGAYEQYF. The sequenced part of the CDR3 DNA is TGCAGTGCCACCGGACTAGCGGGCCGGGGGGCCTACGAG.

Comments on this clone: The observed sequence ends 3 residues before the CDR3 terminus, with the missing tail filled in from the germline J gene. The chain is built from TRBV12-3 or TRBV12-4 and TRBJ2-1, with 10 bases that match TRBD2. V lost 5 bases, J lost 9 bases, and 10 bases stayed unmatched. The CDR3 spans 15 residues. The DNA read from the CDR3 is TGTGCCAGCAGTCCACTGAGCGGGGGGGCCTTTGAG. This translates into CASSPLSGGAFE. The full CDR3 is CASSPLSGGAFEQFF.